These 28 T cell receptor beta chains came from one sample sequenced in a study of Graves' ophthalmopathy and Graves' hyperthyroidism. Investigators amplified TCR beta CDR3 regions from RNA transcripts. Second-round multiplex PCR followed a first-round RT-PCR using HTBI primers. From the multiplex PCR reads, TCRdb called clonotypes with MiXCR, one entry per CDR3 protein. The sample lists about 240,000 distinct CDR3 sequences, 45% occurring once. Sequenced material: peripheral blood. The receptors shown here come from an adult man with Graves' ophthalmopathy.

This clonotype showed up many times. The rearrangement joins TRBV24-1 to TRBJ1-5; tentatively, D is TRBD1 (6 bases). The germline V gene encodes CDR1 KGHDR and CDR2 SFDVKD. The CDR3 runs 15 residues. Trimming shortened V by 3 bases and J by 6 bases, and 14 bases separated the two germline ends. The CDR3 region has the DNA TGTGCCACCAGTGATACGGGGGGGCAGGGTCAGCCCCAGCATTTT. This encodes CATSDTGGQGQPQHF.

In its sample, this clonotype was seen a few times. The chain uses TRBV4-1 and TRBJ2-5; 8 bases line up with TRBD1. In germline, CDR1 is MGHRA, CDR2 YSYEKL. The CDR3 sequence is 14 residues long. V trimming: 5 bases; J trimming: 3 bases; junction bases outside the gene matches: 5. The CDR3 DNA reads TGCGCCAGCAGCGAAACAGGGGGAAAAGAGACCCAGTACTTC. It encodes CASSETGGKETQYF.

The V and J genes are TRBV29-1 and TRBJ1-2; TRBD1 matches 7 bases. Trimming removed 6 bases from V and 8 bases from J; junction bases left unmatched: 6. CDR1 is SQVTM and CDR2 is ANQGSEA in the germline V gene. The CDR3 is made up of 11 amino acids. In nucleotides, the CDR3 is TGCAGCGTGCGACAGGGTTTCGGCTACACCTTC. Protein: CSVRQGFGYTF.

The CDR3 DNA sequence: TGCAGCGTCATAGACAGGGGTGGAAACACCATATATTTT. Amino acids: CSVIDRGGNTIYF. The chain carries TRBV29-1 and TRBJ1-3, with 8 bases matching TRBD1. The V segment lost 6 bases and the J segment 3 bases; nucleotides outside the gene matches: 4. The CDR3 contains 13 residues. The germline V gene encodes CDR1 SQVTM and CDR2 ANQGSEA. The full variable domain, its missing parts supplied by reference TRBV29-1 and TRBJ1-3, is SAVISQKPSRDICQRGTSLTIQCQVDSQVTMMFWYRQQPGQSLTLIATANQGSEATYESGFVIDKFPISRPNLTFSTLTVSNMSPEDSSIYLCSVIDRGGNTIYFGEGSWLTVV.

The chain recombines TRBV2 with TRBJ2-7; D is perhaps TRBD2 (5 bases). The CDR3 runs to 12 residues. The germline CDR1 and CDR2 sequences are SNHLY and FYNNEI. The germline V and J ends were trimmed by 8 bases and 2 bases, with 10 bases remaining between them. The CDR3 protein is CASRSVPYEQYF. The CDR3 DNA reads as TGTGCCAGCCGTAGCGTTCCCTACGAGCAGTACTTC.

This clonotype was seen ten or more times. This chain uses TRBV29-1 with TRBJ2-5; D is ambiguous. The CDR3 covers 13 residues. Between the trimmed V and J ends, which lost 4 bases and 4 bases, there was a span of 13 bases. Germline V gene data show CDR1 as SQVTM and CDR2 as ANQGSEA. The CDR3 sequence is CSVGVYERETQYF. The CDR3 DNA reads TGCAGCGTTGGGGTTTATGAACGAGAGACCCAGTACTTC.

The chain combines TRBV12-3 or TRBV12-4 with TRBJ1-2; D gene uncertain. Trimming stripped 6 bases from V and 6 bases from J, with 14 bases between. The CDR3 has 13 residues. The CDR3 DNA follows: TGTGCCAGCAGCCCGGTCGCGGGGAATGGCTACACCTTC. This gives the protein CASSPVAGNGYTF.

The table lists this clonotype with a few counts. J is TRBJ1-2 and V is TRBV12-3 or TRBV12-4, with D uncertain. The ends were cut back, 0 bases at V and 8 bases at J, with 7 bases in the middle. The length of the CDR3 is 12 residues. CDR3 coding DNA: TGTGCCAGCAGTTTAGCACTGTTCGGCTACACCTTC. Translation: CASSLALFGYTF.

The rearrangement links TRBV9 to TRBJ2-7; D uncertain. CDR3 size: 14 residues. Germline lookup yields CDR1 SGDLS and CDR2 YYNGEE. V was clipped by 0 bases and J by 4 bases, with 11 bases between them. The CDR3 region has the DNA TGTGCCAGCAGCGTAGGCGTGAGCGTTTACGAGCAGTACTTC. Its protein is CASSVGVSVYEQYF.

The sample holds one count of this clonotype. V usage is TRBV7-9 and J usage is TRBJ2-7, with D possibly matching TRBD1 (6 bases). The CDR3 is 13 residues long. The germline CDR1 and CDR2 sequences are SEHNR and FQNEAQ (reference sequence). V was clipped by 8 bases and J by 2 bases, with 13 bases between them. The CDR3: CASSPGHPYEQYF. CDR3 nucleotides: TGTGCCAGCTCACCGGGACATCCCTACGAGCAGTACTTC.

This chain joins TRBV20-1 and TRBJ2-7; 7 bases are a match to TRBD2. Germline trimming cut 3 bases from V and 5 bases from J; bases unmatched to any gene: 1. From germline, CDR1 is DFQATT and CDR2 SNEGSKA (reference sequence). This CDR3 is 11 amino acids long. This CDR3 reads CSASRGDEQYF. DNA for the CDR3: TGCAGTGCTAGTCGGGGGGACGAGCAGTACTTC.

This clonotype has a handful of counts. V gene TRBV20-1 combines with J gene TRBJ2-6, with TRBD1 matching 7 bases. With 3 bases clipped from V and 2 bases from J, the junction kept 4 bases outside the gene matches. Germline CDR1 is DFQATT and CDR2 is SNEGSKA (reference sequence). CDR3 size: 15 residues. This CDR3 reads CSASSTGAGANVLTF. The CDR3 DNA reads as TGCAGTGCTAGTTCTACAGGGGCTGGGGCCAACGTCCTGACTTTC.

This chain uses TRBV7-9 with TRBJ1-4; D ambiguous. The CDR3 extends over 14 amino acids. Trimming stripped 6 bases from V and 6 bases from J, with 14 bases between. Per germline, CDR1 SEHNR and CDR2 FQNEAQ (reference sequence). The CDR3 here is CASRFGDKDEKLFF. The CDR3 DNA reads as TGTGCCAGCAGGTTCGGGGATAAGGATGAAAAACTGTTTTTT.

The genes are TRBV7-2 and TRBJ1-1, with D unclear. Trimming took 3 bases from V and 3 from J, leaving 8 bases between them. This CDR3 contains 13 residues. From germline, CDR1 is SGHTA and CDR2 FQGNSA. CDR3 amino acids: CASSFSPDTEAFF. DNA for the CDR3: TGTGCCAGCAGCTTTTCACCGGACACTGAAGCTTTCTTT.

This clonotype has more than one count but fewer than ten. The chain combines TRBV19 with TRBJ1-1, with D tentatively TRBD1 (6 bases). V was trimmed by 3 bases and J by 1 base, leaving 9 bases between them. This CDR3 has 14 amino acids. CDR1 and CDR2 (germline): LNHDA, SQIVND (reference sequence). CDR3 sequence (DNA): TGTGCCAGTAGTATCACAGGGACGAACACTGAAGCTTTCTTT. Translating gives CASSITGTNTEAFF.

This clonotype appeared a single time. The chain carries TRBV4-1 and TRBJ2-7; D may be TRBD1 or TRBD2 (5 bases each). Looked up from germline, CDR1 is MGHRA and CDR2 is YSYEKL. The V gene lost 0 bases and the J gene lost 3 bases, with 12 bases spanning the gap. This CDR3 is 15 amino acids long. CDR3 residues: CASSQDGGPGYEQYF. CDR3 nucleotide sequence: TGCGCCAGCAGCCAAGATGGGGGACCTGGCTACGAGCAGTACTTC.

This chain uses TRBV9 with TRBJ1-2, with D tentatively TRBD1 (6 bases). CDR1 and CDR2 (germline): SGDLS, YYNGEE. The CDR3 length is 12 residues. The V end lost 5 bases, the J end lost 7 bases, and 12 bases lay between the germline ends. CDR3 residues: CASSPGDGGYTF. In DNA form, the CDR3 reads TGTGCCAGCAGTCCAGGGGACGGTGGCTACACCTTC.

This clonotype was detected a few times. The V gene is TRBV19, the J gene TRBJ1-1, with no clear D. Germline V gene sequence: CDR1 LNHDA, CDR2 SQIVND (reference sequence). V lost 2 bases and J 4 bases, leaving 8 bases between the germline ends. The CDR3 runs to 13 residues. Here the CDR3 reads CASSIRAFTEAFF. The DNA for the CDR3 is TGTGCCAGTAGTATAAGGGCGTTCACTGAAGCTTTCTTT.

As for this clonotype: A junction end diverges from the germline sequence, so it may reflect a read error. This chain joins TRBV13 and TRBJ2-5, with D unclear. The CDR3 is made up of 13 amino acids. Germline loops: CDR1 PRHDT, CDR2 FYEKMQ (reference sequence). The CDR3 reads CASSVGPRETQYF. The CDR3 bases are TGTGCCAGCAGCGTAGGGCCCCGGGAGACCCAGTACTTC.

This clonotype was seen only a few times. V usage is TRBV15 and J usage is TRBJ2-7; perhaps TRBD1 as D (6 bases). The CDR3 runs to 14 residues. Per germline, CDR1 LNHNV and CDR2 YYDKDF (reference sequence). V gave up 1 base and J gave up 4 bases, with 11 bases separating them. CDR3 sequence: CATSRGSRGYEQYF. Here the CDR3 DNA reads TGTGCCACCAGCAGAGGAAGCAGGGGATACGAGCAGTACTTC.

The gene calls are TRBV2 and TRBJ1-4; TRBD1 is a possible D gene (5 bases). There are 15 residues in the CDR3. Trimming took off 8 bases at V and 0 bases at J, with 13 bases between the two ends. From germline, CDR1 is SNHLY and CDR2 FYNNEI. DNA for the CDR3: TGTGCCAGCGCTGGCCTGGGGGCAACTAATGAAAAACTGTTTTTT. Amino acids: CASAGLGATNEKLFF.

CDR3 loop: CATSRGGSSGNTIYF. CDR3 bases: TGTGCCACCTCGAGGGGGGGTAGCTCTGGAAACACCATATATTTT. The chain is built from TRBV19 and TRBJ1-3; maybe TRBD1 (6 bases). V lost 10 bases, J lost 0 bases, and 16 bases lay in between. The CDR3 length is 15 residues. Germline CDR1 and CDR2: LNHDA and SQIVND (reference sequence).

CDR3 sequence (DNA): TGTGCCAGCAGCTTAATAGTGGGACCTAGCGGCCAAGAGACCCAGTACTTC. Its protein is CASSLIVGPSGQETQYF. The rearrangement links TRBV7-8 to TRBJ2-5, with TRBD2 identical over 7 bases. There are 17 residues in the CDR3. Trimming at V came to 2 bases and at J to 1 base, leaving 10 bases not matched to a gene. Germline V gene sequence: CDR1 SGHVS, CDR2 FQNEAQ.

In this sample, this clonotype turned up many times. The chain couples TRBV29-1 to TRBJ2-7, with D perhaps given as TRBD1 or TRBD2 (5 bases each). Trimming left V 3 bases short and J 4 bases short, with 13 bases between. CDR1 and CDR2 from the germline V gene are SQVTM and ANQGSEA. The CDR3 consists of 13 residues. The CDR3 region has the DNA TGCAGCGTTGATCGGGAAGGGGTGTACGAGCAGTACTTC. Translating it yields CSVDREGVYEQYF.

This sequence joins TRBV5-1 and TRBJ1-1, with D uncertain. CDR3 length equals 14 residues. The V end was cut by 0 bases, the J end by 5 bases, with 11 bases between. Looked up from germline, CDR1 is SGHRS and CDR2 is YFSETQ. The CDR3 here is CASSLVGVRTEAFF. As DNA, the CDR3 is TGCGCCAGCAGCTTGGTGGGAGTAAGGACTGAAGCTTTCTTT.

The rearrangement joins TRBV20-1 to TRBJ2-7; D tentatively reads TRBD1 or TRBD2 (5 bases each). CDR1 is DFQATT, CDR2 SNEGSKA, per germline (reference sequence). The CDR3 is made up of 14 amino acids. Trimming stripped 6 bases from V and 4 bases from J, with 19 bases between. The CDR3, as DNA: TGCAGTGCCAAGGGACCCTCCGGAAAGTACGAGCAGTACTTC. This codes for CSAKGPSGKYEQYF.

For this clonotype: Being one base from a much bigger clone, this may be a read error. This rearrangement joins TRBV7-2 to TRBJ1-1; D is possibly TRBD1 (6 bases). Germline-derived CDR1 and CDR2 are SGHTA and FQGNSA. CDR3 length: 15 amino acids. V lost 5 bases to trimming and J lost 3 bases, with 16 bases between them. This chain's CDR3 is CASSTRRGGDTEAFF. DNA of the CDR3: TGTGCCAGCAGCACGAGGAGGGGGGGAGACACTGAAGCTTTCTTT.

This chain uses TRBV9 with TRBJ2-7; either TRBD1 or TRBD2 may supply D (5 bases each). V dropped 4 bases and J dropped 0 bases, with 14 bases sitting between them. The V gene's germline CDR1 is SGDLS and CDR2 YYNGEE. The CDR3 is 15 amino acids. The CDR3 loop reads CASSMGDGYSYEQYF. The CDR3 DNA follows: TGTGCCAGCAGCATGGGGGACGGTTACTCCTACGAGCAGTACTTC.